This TCR beta chain came from a study of CD8 T cells in Susac syndrome. V shed 6 bases, J shed 10 bases, and the junction held 10 bases outside the gene matches. Germline-derived CDR1 and CDR2 are SQVTM and ANQGSEA. The CDR3 contains 15 residues. Reverse transcription used 0.5 to 1 ug RNA and random hexamers. TCRdb redid the calling of the immunoSEQ multiplex PCR reads with MiXCR, one entry per CDR3 protein. The sample lists around 180,000 distinct CDR3 sequences; roughly 95% were seen once. The receptor was isolated from a human donor with multiple sclerosis. Sample: CD4+ T cells from PBMCs. The V and J genes are TRBV29-1 and TRBJ2-1; 15 nucleotides align to TRBD2. The CDR3 loop is CSVGGTSGGMREQFF. CDR3 DNA sequence: TGCAGCGTCGGAGGGACTAGCGGGGGGATGAGGGAGCAGTTCTTC.